Listed here are 26 T cell receptor beta chains from one sample, sequenced in a study of human T cells and chemical hapten exposure. Time point specified: pre-sensitization, week 0. The treatment is: therapeutic diphenylcyclopropenone sensitization with weekly scalp DPC. TCRdb reprocessed the RACE reads with MiXCR, giving one entry per CDR3 protein. Of 250,000 or so distinct CDR3 sequences detected, over 8% appear once; the ten largest clones hold 2.3%. Here the sequenced sample was whole blood, taken in connection with sensitization to the hapten diphenylcyclopropenone (DPC). The receptors were sampled from a woman aged 40 to 55 with alopecia areata. Some clones in this sample may be carry-over from other donors' samples.

The chain links TRBV7-9 to TRBJ1-4; TRBD1 matches at 8 bases. Germline assignment: CDR1 SEHNR and CDR2 FQNEAQ (reference sequence). V shed 5 bases and J 5 bases; nucleotides not matched to a gene: 7. This CDR3 contains 15 residues. Written as DNA, the CDR3 is TGTGCCAGCAGCGACCAGGGGGCACGGAATGAAAAACTGTTTTTT. Its translation is CASSDQGARNEKLFF.

In its sample, this clonotype was seen a few times. The V and J genes are TRBV6-5 and TRBJ1-4, with 9 bases aligning to TRBD1. CDR1 is MNHEY and CDR2 is SVGAGI in the germline V gene. The CDR3 totals 14 residues. J lost 8 bases, V lost 6 bases, and 7 bases had no gene match. Here the CDR3 reads CASRLQGAREKLFF. In DNA, the CDR3 is TGTGCCAGCAGACTACAGGGGGCGCGGGAAAAACTGTTTTTT.

The CDR3 loop reads CSVIRGGGGTDTQYF. In nucleotides, the CDR3 is TGCAGCGTGATCCGGGGTGGCGGCGGCACAGATACGCAGTATTTT. The chain employs TRBV29-1 and TRBJ2-3, with D maybe TRBD2 (5 bases). The CDR3 length is 15 residues. CDR1 is SQVTM, CDR2 ANQGSEA, per germline. V was pared by 6 bases and J by 1 base, with 17 bases between.

This clonotype was seen more than once but under ten times. J is TRBJ1-4 and V is TRBV28; D unresolved. Germline assignment: CDR1 MDHEN and CDR2 SYDVKM. There are 15 residues in the CDR3. Trimming stripped 1 base from V and 7 bases from J, with 13 bases between. CDR3 bases: TGTGCCAGCAGTTTATTCGGGCAGGAGACTGAAAAACTGTTTTTT. It is translated as CASSLFGQETEKLFF.

In this sample, this clonotype turned up once. Since a much larger clone is just one base distant, this may be a read error. The J gene is TRBJ2-2, the V gene TRBV13; 7 nucleotides agree with TRBD1. Germline V gene sequence: CDR1 PRHDT, CDR2 FYEKMQ (reference sequence). This CDR3 region has 13 residues. Germline trimming cut 5 bases from V and 4 bases from J; bases unmatched to any gene: 1. The CDR3 region has the DNA TGTGCCAGCAGCAACAGGGGCACCGGGGAGCTGTTTTTT. Amino acid sequence: CASSNRGTGELFF. The full variable domain, completed using reference TRBV13 and TRBJ2-2, is AAGVIQSPRHLIKEKRETATLKCYPIPRHDTVYWYQQGPGQDPQFLISFYEKMQSDKGSIPDRFSAQQFSDYHSELNMSSLELGDSALYFCASSNRGTGELFFGEGSRLTVL.

This clonotype was seen many times. The rearrangement uses TRBV6-2 or TRBV6-3 and TRBJ2-7, with no clear D. Germline V gene lookup returns CDR1 MNHEY and CDR2 SVGEGT. Deletions cut 4 bases from V and 3 bases from J, with 13 bases between. This CDR3 has 14 amino acids. CDR3 bases: TGTGCCAGCAGTTCGGTTTTGAGTTTCTACGAGCAGTACTTC. Translated: CASSSVLSFYEQYF.

This rearrangement joins TRBV20-1 to TRBJ2-3, with D maybe TRBD1 (5 bases). This CDR3 region has 15 residues. Per the germline V gene, CDR1 is DFQATT and CDR2 is SNEGSKA (reference sequence). The ends were cut back, 5 bases at V and 2 bases at J, with 17 bases in the middle. This CDR3 is CSASQGWGLTDTQYF. The DNA for the CDR3 is TGCAGTGCTTCCCAGGGATGGGGCCTCACAGATACGCAGTATTTT.

In its sample, this clonotype was seen many times. V and J are TRBV29-1 and TRBJ1-1; D not certain. Trimming removed 4 bases at V and 4 bases at J, with 16 bases between. This CDR3 contains 14 residues. Per germline, CDR1 SQVTM and CDR2 ANQGSEA. CDR3 residues: CSVGATNWGTEAFF. DNA of the CDR3: TGCAGCGTTGGGGCTACTAATTGGGGCACTGAAGCTTTCTTT.

This clonotype was seen a few times. This chain connects TRBV6-2 or TRBV6-3 to TRBJ2-1; TRBD2 aligns across 8 bases. The CDR3 is 15 amino acids. Per the germline V gene, CDR1 is MNHEY and CDR2 is SVGEGT. Unmatched junction bases numbered 9, after V lost 4 bases and J lost 7 bases. The CDR3 nucleotides read TGTGCCAGCAGTTGGATGGGACTAGAGGGTAATGAGCAGTTCTTC. Translating it yields CASSWMGLEGNEQFF.

The chain combines TRBV12-5 with TRBJ2-1, with D perhaps TRBD2 (6 bases). Germline CDR1 reads LGHNT; CDR2 reads FRNRAP. This CDR3 is built from 14 residues. V was pared by 6 bases and J by 3 bases, with 12 bases between. CDR3 amino acids: CASGPPGVYNEQFF. The CDR3, as DNA: TGTGCTAGTGGGCCACCGGGAGTCTACAATGAGCAGTTCTTC.

This clonotype was seen a handful of times. V and J are TRBV21-1 and TRBJ2-1; TRBD1 is the table's D call, not checked against the DNA. TRBV21-1 is listed as a pseudogene. CDR3 size: 15 residues. CDR3 in amino acids: CASSLGTCSYNEQFF. CDR3 in DNA: TGTGCCAGCAGCCTGGGGACGTGCTCCTACAATGAGCAGTTCTTC.

This clonotype was observed a few times. This rearrangement joins TRBV28 to TRBJ2-3; D unclear. The length of the CDR3 is 12 residues. Germline CDR1 MDHEN, CDR2 SYDVKM. V was pared by 4 bases and J by 5 bases, with 7 bases between. In DNA, the CDR3 is TGTGCCAGCAGTTGGGGAAGAGATACGCAGTATTTT. It is translated as CASSWGRDTQYF.

This clonotype was recorded at least ten times. The chain couples TRBV24-1 to TRBJ2-3; D may correspond to TRBD1 or TRBD2 (5 bases each). The CDR3 is 13 amino acids. Germline CDR1 KGHDR, CDR2 SFDVKD. Trimming cost V 1 base and J 8 bases, with 9 bases left between them. For the CDR3, the DNA is TGTGCCACCAGTGATTTTGGGGGTGCTACGCAGTATTTT. As protein: CATSDFGGATQYF.

The rearrangement uses TRBV20-1 and TRBJ2-7; TRBD1 matches at 7 bases. CDR3 length equals 14 residues. The germline CDR1 and CDR2 sequences are DFQATT and SNEGSKA (reference sequence). Trimming cost V 7 bases and J 1 base; bases outside gene matches: 10. CDR3: CSVPTGMGSYEQYF. The CDR3 region has the DNA TGCAGTGTCCCGACAGGGATGGGGTCCTACGAGCAGTACTTC.

A few counts support this clonotype. The chain couples TRBV6-1 to TRBJ1-2; D possibly corresponds to TRBD1 (6 bases). Germline-derived CDR1 and CDR2 are MNHNS and SASEGT. The CDR3 contains 15 residues. V was cut by 7 bases and J by 0 bases, with 15 bases left in between. CDR3: CASKGGSATNYGYTF. The DNA for the CDR3 is TGTGCCAGCAAGGGGGGGTCCGCCACTAACTATGGCTACACCTTC.

This clonotype was seen a few times. This rearrangement joins TRBV2 to TRBJ2-1; 8 bases match TRBD2. The CDR3 spans 16 residues. The germline V gene has CDR1 SNHLY and CDR2 FYNNEI. The J segment lost 2 bases and the V segment lost 6 bases, leaving 9 bases of the junction unmatched. The CDR3 region has the DNA TGTGCCAGCAGCGGTCAGCGGGAGCTCGCCTACAATGAGCAGTTCTTC. Translated: CASSGQRELAYNEQFF.

This clonotype appeared many times. The rearrangement joins TRBV7-3 to TRBJ2-3; 11 nucleotides line up with TRBD2. From germline, CDR1 is SGHTA and CDR2 FQGTGA. This CDR3 is 16 amino acids long. The V segment lost 4 bases and the J segment 10 bases; nucleotides outside the gene matches: 13. CDR3 protein: CASSSTSGRTAGAQYF. CDR3 nucleotides: TGTGCCAGCAGCTCCACTAGCGGGAGAACGGCGGGGGCGCAGTATTTT.

In its sample, this clonotype was seen a few times. The genes are TRBV7-9 and TRBJ2-7; weak D call: TRBD2 (6 bases). This CDR3 is 18 amino acids long. Trimming cost V 2 bases and J 2 bases, with 22 bases left between them. Germline CDR1 and CDR2: SEHNR and FQNEAQ (reference sequence). The CDR3 loop is CASSLQGLSTTVPYEQYF. In DNA form, the CDR3 reads TGTGCCAGCAGCTTACAGGGACTGAGTACTACCGTTCCCTACGAGCAGTACTTC.

J is TRBJ1-5 and V is TRBV19, with a possible D match to TRBD1 (5 bases). The germline V gene encodes CDR1 LNHDA and CDR2 SQIVND (reference sequence). Trimming shortened V by 5 bases and J by 12 bases, and 17 bases separated the two germline ends. The CDR3 is 13 residues long. The CDR3 protein is CASSPLGTVGQHF. The DNA for the CDR3 is TGTGCCAGTAGTCCCCTGGGGACGGTCGGCCAGCATTTT. Full variable domain (missing parts from reference TRBV19 and TRBJ1-5): DGGITQSPKYLFRKEGQNVTLSCEQNLNHDAMYWYRQDPGQGLRLIYYSQIVNDFQKGDIAEGYSVSREKKESFPLTVTSAQKNPTAFYLCASSPLGTVGQHFGDGTRLSIL.

This clonotype was detected only a few times. The chain links TRBV20-1 to TRBJ2-3; no definite D call. Per germline, CDR1 DFQATT and CDR2 SNEGSKA (reference sequence). This CDR3 comprises 12 residues. Trimming pared 2 bases from V and 4 bases from J, leaving 7 bases between. DNA for the CDR3: TGCAGTGCTAGACCAAATGCAGATACGCAGTATTTT. This gives the protein CSARPNADTQYF.

This clonotype has ten or more counts. This chain joins TRBV29-1 and TRBJ1-1, with a weak D call TRBD1 (5 bases). The CDR3 totals 10 residues. The germline gives CDR1 SQVTM, CDR2 ANQGSEA. Deletions cut 7 bases from V and 6 bases from J, with 9 bases between. DNA for the CDR3: TGCAGCGCTGGGGACTCTGAAGCTTTCTTT. It yields the protein CSAGDSEAFF.

The chain employs TRBV6-1 and TRBJ1-5; tentative D call: TRBD1 (6 bases). The V and J ends lost 8 bases and 1 base respectively, with 21 bases between them. The CDR3 loop spans 17 amino acids. Germline CDR1 reads MNHNS; CDR2 reads SASEGT. The CDR3 is CASQVPTGGVSNQPQHF. In nucleotides, the CDR3 is TGTGCCAGCCAGGTCCCGACAGGCGGAGTAAGCAATCAGCCCCAGCATTTT.

With respect to this clonotype: One junction end disagrees with the germline gene, perhaps due to a read error. The chain employs TRBV20-1 and TRBJ2-1; 9 bases are shared with TRBD2. The CDR3 is 12 amino acids. Germline V lookup: CDR1 DFQATT, CDR2 SNEGSKA (reference sequence). CDR3 bases: TGCAGTGCTAGACCTTTAGCGGGAGAGAAGATCTTC. This gives the protein CSARPLAGEKIF.

This clonotype was counted many times. V and J are TRBV11-2 and TRBJ2-1; TRBD2 matches 8 bases. This CDR3 is built from 14 residues. The junction had 5 bases not matched to a gene; V was cut back by 5 bases and J by 5 bases. Germline V gene data show CDR1 as SGHAT and CDR2 as FQNNGV. CDR3 sequence reads: CASSAGTRNNEQFF. The CDR3 DNA sequence: TGTGCCAGCAGCGCCGGGACTAGAAACAATGAGCAGTTCTTC.

This clonotype was seen at least ten times. This chain uses TRBV29-1 with TRBJ2-1; tentatively, D is TRBD1 or TRBD2 (6 bases each). Germline CDR1 SQVTM, CDR2 ANQGSEA. V lost 6 bases, J lost 7 bases, and 16 bases lay in between. CDR3 length equals 13 residues. This CDR3 is CSVGGRLGNEQFF. The CDR3 DNA is TGCAGCGTGGGGGGCAGACTGGGGAATGAGCAGTTCTTC.

This clonotype occurred a few times. The chain is built from TRBV20-1 and TRBJ1-3, with 7 bases lining up with TRBD1. J gave up 0 bases and V 5 bases, and 4 bases lay outside the gene matches. The CDR3 is 14 residues long. Germline V CDR1 and CDR2: DFQATT, SNEGSKA (reference sequence). The CDR3: CSAVGQNSGNTIYF. The CDR3, as DNA: TGCAGTGCTGTGGGACAGAACTCTGGAAACACCATATATTTT.